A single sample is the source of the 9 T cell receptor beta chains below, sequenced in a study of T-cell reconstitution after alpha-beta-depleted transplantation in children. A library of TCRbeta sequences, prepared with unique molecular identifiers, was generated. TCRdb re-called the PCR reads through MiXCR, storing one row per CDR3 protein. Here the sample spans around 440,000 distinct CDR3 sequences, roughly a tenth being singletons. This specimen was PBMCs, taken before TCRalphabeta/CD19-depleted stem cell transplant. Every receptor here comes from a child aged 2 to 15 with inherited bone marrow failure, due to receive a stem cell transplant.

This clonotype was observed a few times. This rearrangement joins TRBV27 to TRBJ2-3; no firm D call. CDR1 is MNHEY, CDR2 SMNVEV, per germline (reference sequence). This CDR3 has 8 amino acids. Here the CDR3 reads CEWDTQYF. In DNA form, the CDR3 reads TGTGAGTGGGATACGCAGTATTTT.

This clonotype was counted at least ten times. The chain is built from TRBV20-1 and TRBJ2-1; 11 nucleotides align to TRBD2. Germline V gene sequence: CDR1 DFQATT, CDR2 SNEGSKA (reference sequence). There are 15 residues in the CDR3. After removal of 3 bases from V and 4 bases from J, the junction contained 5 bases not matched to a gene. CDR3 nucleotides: TGCAGTGCTAGGCTAGCGGGAGGCCCTTACAATGAGCAGTTCTTC. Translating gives CSARLAGGPYNEQFF.

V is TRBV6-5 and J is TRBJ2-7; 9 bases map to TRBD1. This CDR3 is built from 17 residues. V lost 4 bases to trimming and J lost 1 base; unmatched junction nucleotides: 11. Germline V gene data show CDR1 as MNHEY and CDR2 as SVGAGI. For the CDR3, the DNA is TGTGCCAGCAGTTCTGGGCCACAGGGGGCGGGATCCTACGAGCAGTACTTC. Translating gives CASSSGPQGAGSYEQYF.

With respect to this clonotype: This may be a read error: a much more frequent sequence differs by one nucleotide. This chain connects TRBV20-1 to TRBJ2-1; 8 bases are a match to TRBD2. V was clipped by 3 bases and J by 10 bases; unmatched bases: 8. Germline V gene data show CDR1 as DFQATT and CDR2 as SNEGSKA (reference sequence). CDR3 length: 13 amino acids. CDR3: CSASGQAGVEQFF. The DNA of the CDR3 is TGCAGTGCTAGCGGCCAAGCGGGAGTAGAGCAGTTCTTC.

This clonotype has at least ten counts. The chain's CDR3 is CASSLQGRMGEQYF. In nucleotides, the CDR3 is TGTGCCAGCAGCTTACAGGGAAGGATGGGCGAGCAGTACTTC. The chain has TRBV5-5 and TRBJ2-7; D is perhaps TRBD1 (6 bases). Deletions cut 2 bases from V and 6 bases from J, with 15 bases between. Germline V CDR1 and CDR2: SGHKS, YYEKEE (reference sequence). The length of the CDR3 is 14 residues.

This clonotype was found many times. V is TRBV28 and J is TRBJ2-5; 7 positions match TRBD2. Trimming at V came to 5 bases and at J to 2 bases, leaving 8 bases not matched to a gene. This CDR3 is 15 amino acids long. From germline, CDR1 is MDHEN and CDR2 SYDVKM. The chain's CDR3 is CASSPLAEIQETQYF. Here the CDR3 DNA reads TGTGCCAGCAGTCCCCTAGCGGAGATACAAGAGACCCAGTACTTC.

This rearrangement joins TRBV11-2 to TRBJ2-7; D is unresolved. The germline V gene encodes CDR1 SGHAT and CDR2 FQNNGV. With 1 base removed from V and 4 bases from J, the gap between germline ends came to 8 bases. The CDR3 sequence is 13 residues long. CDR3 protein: CASSLVTVYEQYF. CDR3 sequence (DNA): TGTGCCAGCAGCTTAGTTACCGTGTACGAGCAGTACTTC.

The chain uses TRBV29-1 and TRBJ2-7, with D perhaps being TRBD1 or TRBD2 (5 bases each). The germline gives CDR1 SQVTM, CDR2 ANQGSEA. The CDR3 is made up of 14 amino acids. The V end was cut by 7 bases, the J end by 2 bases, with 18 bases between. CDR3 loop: CSATRGADAYEQYF. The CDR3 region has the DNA TGCAGCGCAACCCGAGGGGCCGACGCCTACGAGCAGTACTTC.

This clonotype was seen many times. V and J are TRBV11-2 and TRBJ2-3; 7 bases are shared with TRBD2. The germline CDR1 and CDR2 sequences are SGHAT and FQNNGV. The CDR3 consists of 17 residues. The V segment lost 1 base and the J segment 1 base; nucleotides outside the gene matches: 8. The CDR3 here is CASSLVLGGWGTDTQYF. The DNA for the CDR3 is TGTGCCAGCAGCTTAGTCCTCGGGGGGTGGGGCACAGATACGCAGTATTTT. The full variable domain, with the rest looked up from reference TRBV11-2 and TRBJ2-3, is EAGVAQSPRYKIIEKRQSVAFWCNPISGHATLYWYQQILGQGPKLLIQFQNNGVVDDSQLPKDRFSAERLKGVDSTLKIQPAKLEDSAVYLCASSLVLGGWGTDTQYFGPGTRLTVL.